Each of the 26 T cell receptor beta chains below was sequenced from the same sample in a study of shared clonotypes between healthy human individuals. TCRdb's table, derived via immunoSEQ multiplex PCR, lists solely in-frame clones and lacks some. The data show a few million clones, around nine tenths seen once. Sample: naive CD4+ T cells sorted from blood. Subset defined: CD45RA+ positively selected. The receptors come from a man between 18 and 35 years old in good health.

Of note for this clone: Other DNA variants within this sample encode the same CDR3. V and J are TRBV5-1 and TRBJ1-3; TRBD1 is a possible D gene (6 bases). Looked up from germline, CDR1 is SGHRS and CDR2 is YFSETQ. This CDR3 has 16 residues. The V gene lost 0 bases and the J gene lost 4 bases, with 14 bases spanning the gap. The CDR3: CASSLALTGAGNTIYF. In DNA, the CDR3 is TGCGCCAGCAGCTTGGCGTTGACAGGCGCAGGAAACACCATATATTTT.

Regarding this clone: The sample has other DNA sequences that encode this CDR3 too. The DNA of the CDR3 is TGTGCCATCACGGGCTCTGGAAACACCATATATTTT. Its translation: CAITGSGNTIYF. The chain joins TRBV10-3 to TRBJ1-3, with no clear D. This CDR3 has 12 residues. Per the germline V gene, CDR1 is ENHRY and CDR2 is SYGVKD. The V and J ends lost 7 bases and 0 bases respectively, with 4 bases between them.

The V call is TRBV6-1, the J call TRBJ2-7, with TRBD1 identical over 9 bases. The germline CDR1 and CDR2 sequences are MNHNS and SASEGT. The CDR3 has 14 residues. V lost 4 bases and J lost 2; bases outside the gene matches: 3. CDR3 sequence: CASSATGGPYEQYF. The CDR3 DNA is TGTGCCAGCAGTGCCACAGGGGGCCCCTACGAGCAGTACTTC.

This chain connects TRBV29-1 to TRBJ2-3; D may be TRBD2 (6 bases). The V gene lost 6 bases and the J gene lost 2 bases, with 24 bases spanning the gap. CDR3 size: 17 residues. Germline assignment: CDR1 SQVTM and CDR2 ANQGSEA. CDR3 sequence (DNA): TGCAGCGTAAAGAAAGGTTTCAAGGGGACTTACACAGATACGCAGTATTTT. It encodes CSVKKGFKGTYTDTQYF.

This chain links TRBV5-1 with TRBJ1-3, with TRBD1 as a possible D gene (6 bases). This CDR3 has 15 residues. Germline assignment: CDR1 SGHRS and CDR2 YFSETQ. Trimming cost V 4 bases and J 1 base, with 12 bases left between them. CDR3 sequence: CASSGDITSGNTIYF. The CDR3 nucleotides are TGCGCCAGCAGCGGGGACATTACATCTGGAAACACCATATATTTT. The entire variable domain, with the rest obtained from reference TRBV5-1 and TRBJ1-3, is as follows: KAGVTQTPRYLIKTRGQQVTLSCSPISGHRSVSWYQQTPGQGLQFLFEYFSETQRNKGNFPGRFSGRQFSNSRSEMNVSTLELGDSALYLCASSGDITSGNTIYFGEGSWLTVV.

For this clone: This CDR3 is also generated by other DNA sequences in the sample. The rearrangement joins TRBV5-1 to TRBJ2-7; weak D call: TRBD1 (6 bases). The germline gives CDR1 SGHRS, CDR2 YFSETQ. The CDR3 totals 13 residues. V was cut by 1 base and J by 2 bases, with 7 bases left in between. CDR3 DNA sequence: TGCGCCAGCAGCTTGTCAGGGGCCTACGAGCAGTACTTC. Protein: CASSLSGAYEQYF.

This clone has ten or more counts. CDR3 sequence reads: CASSIAKGQAGGYTF. The CDR3 DNA sequence: TGTGCCAGTAGTATAGCAAAGGGTCAGGCGGGCGGCTACACCTTC. The chain combines TRBV19 with TRBJ1-2; D unclear. The V end was cut by 1 base, the J end by 8 bases, with 17 bases between. The CDR3 spans 15 residues. Germline V lookup: CDR1 LNHDA, CDR2 SQIVND (reference sequence).

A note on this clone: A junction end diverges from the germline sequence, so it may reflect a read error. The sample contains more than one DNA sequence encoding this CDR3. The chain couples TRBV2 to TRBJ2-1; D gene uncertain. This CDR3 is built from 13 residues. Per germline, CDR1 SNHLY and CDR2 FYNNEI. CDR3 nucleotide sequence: TGTGCCAGCAGCGAAGTGTCCTACAATGAGCAGTTCTTC. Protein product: CASSEVSYNEQFF.

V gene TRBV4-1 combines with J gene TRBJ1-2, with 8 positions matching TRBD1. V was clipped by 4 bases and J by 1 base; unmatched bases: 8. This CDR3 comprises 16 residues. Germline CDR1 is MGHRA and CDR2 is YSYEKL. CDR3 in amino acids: CASSPLQGESNYGYTF. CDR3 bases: TGCGCCAGCAGCCCCCTACAGGGGGAGAGTAACTATGGCTACACCTTC.

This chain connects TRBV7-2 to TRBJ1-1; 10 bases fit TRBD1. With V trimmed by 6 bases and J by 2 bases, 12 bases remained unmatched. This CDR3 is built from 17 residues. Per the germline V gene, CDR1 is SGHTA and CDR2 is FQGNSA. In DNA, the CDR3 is TGTGCCAGCAGTCGCGGACAGGGGGAGTTGGGAAACACTGAAGCTTTCTTT. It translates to CASSRGQGELGNTEAFF.

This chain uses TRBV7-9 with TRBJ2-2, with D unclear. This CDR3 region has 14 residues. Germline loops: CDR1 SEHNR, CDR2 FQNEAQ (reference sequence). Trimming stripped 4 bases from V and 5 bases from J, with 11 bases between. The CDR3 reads CASSSQLATGELFF. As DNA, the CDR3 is TGTGCCAGCAGCTCCCAATTGGCTACCGGGGAGCTGTTTTTT. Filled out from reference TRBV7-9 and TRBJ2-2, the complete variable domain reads DTGVSQNPRHKITKRGQNVTFRCDPISEHNRLYWYRQTLGQGPEFLTYFQNEAQLEKSRLLSDRFSAERPKGSFSTLEIQRTEQGDSAMYLCASSSQLATGELFFGEGSRLTVL.

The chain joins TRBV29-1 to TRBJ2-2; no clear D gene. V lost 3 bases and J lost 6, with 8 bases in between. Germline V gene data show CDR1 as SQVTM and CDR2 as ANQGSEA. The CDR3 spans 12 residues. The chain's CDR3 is CSVDYLAGELFF. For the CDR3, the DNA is TGCAGCGTTGACTACCTTGCCGGGGAGCTGTTTTTT.

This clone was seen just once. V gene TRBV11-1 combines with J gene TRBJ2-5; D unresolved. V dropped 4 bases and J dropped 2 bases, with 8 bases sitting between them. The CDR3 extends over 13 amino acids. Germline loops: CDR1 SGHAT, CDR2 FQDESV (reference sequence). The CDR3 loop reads CASSWSVQETQYF. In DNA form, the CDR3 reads TGTGCCAGCAGCTGGTCGGTACAAGAGACCCAGTACTTC.

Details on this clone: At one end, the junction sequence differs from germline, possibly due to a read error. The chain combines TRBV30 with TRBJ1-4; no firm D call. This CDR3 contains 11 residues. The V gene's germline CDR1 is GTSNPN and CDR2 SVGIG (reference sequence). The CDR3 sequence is CAWRSPLSDVF. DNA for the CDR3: TGTGCCTGGAGGTCCCCGCTAAGCGATGTTTTT.

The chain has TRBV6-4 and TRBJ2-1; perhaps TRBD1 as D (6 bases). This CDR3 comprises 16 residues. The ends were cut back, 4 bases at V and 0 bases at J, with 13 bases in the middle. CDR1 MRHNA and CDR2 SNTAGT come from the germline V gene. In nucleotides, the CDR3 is TGTGCCAGCAGTGTCGGACAGAAGAGCTCCTACAATGAGCAGTTCTTC. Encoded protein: CASSVGQKSSYNEQFF.

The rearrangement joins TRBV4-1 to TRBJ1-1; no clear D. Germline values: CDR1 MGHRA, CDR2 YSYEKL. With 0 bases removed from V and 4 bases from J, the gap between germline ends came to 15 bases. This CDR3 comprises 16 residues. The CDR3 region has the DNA TGCGCCAGCAGCCAAGATATAGGGCAGAGATTCACTGAAGCTTTCTTT. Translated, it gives CASSQDIGQRFTEAFF.

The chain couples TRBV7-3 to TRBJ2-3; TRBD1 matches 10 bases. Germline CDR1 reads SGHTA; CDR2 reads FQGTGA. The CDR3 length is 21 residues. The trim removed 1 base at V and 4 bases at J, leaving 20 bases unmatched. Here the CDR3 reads CASSLNGGRGQTGGLADTQYF. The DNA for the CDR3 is TGTGCCAGCAGCTTAAATGGTGGTAGGGGTCAGACAGGGGGCCTCGCAGATACGCAGTATTTT.

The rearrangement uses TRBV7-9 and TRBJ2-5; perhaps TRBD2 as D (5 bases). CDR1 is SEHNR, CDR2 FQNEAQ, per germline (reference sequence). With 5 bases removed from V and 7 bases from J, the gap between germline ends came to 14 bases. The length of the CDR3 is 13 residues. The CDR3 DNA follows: TGTGCCAGCAGCCCCGGTCTCGGAGGGACCCAGTACTTC. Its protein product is CASSPGLGGTQYF.

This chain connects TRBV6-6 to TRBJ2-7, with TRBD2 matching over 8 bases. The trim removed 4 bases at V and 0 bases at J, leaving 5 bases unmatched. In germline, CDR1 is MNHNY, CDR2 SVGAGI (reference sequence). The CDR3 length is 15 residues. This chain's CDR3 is CASSSSGSGSYEQYF. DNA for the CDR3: TGTGCCAGCAGTTCCAGCGGGAGCGGCTCCTACGAGCAGTACTTC.

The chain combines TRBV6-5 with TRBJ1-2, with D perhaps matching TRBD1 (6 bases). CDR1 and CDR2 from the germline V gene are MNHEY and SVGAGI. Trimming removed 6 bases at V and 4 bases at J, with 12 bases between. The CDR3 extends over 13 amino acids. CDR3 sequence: CASSLTGFYGYTF. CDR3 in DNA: TGTGCCAGCAGCCTGACAGGCTTCTATGGCTACACCTTC.

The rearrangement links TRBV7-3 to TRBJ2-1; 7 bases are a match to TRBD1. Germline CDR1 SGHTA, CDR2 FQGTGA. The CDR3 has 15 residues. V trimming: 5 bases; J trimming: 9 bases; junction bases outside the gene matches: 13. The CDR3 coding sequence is TGTGCCAGCAGCCAGAGCCCGATGAACAGGGGTGAGCAGTTCTTC. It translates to CASSQSPMNRGEQFF.

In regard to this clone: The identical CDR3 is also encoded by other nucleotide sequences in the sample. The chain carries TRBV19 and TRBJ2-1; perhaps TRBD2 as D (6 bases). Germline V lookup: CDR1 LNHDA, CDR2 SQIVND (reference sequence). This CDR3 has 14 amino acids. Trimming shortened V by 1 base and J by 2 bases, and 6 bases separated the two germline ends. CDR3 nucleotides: TGTGCCAGTAGTATAGGACTAGCCTACAATGAGCAGTTCTTC. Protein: CASSIGLAYNEQFF.

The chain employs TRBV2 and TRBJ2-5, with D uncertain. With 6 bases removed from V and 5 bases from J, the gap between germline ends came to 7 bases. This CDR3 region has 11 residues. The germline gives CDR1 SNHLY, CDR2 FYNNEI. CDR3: CASRVSETQYF. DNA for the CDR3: TGTGCCAGCAGGGTTTCCGAGACCCAGTACTTC. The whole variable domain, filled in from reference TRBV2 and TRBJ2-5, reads EPEVTQTPSHQVTQMGQEVILRCVPISNHLYFYWYRQILGQKVEFLVSFYNNEISEKSEIFDDQFSVERPDGSNFTLKIRSTKLEDSAMYFCASRVSETQYFGPGTRLLVL.

This CDR3 is CASSERLAGEYEQYF. In DNA, the CDR3 is TGTGCCAGCAGTGAACGACTAGCGGGAGAATACGAGCAGTACTTC. V gene TRBV2 combines with J gene TRBJ2-7; 12 positions match TRBD2. This CDR3 region has 15 residues. With V trimmed by 2 bases and J by 4 bases, 3 bases remained unmatched. CDR1 and CDR2 (germline): SNHLY, FYNNEI.

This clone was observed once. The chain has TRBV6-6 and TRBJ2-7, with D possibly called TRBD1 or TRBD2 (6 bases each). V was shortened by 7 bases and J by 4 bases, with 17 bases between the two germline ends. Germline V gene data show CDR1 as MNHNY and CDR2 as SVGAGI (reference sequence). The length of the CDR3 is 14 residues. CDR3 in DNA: TGTGCCAGCACCTTGGGTGGGGGGCGTTACGAGCAGTACTTC. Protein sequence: CASTLGGGRYEQYF.

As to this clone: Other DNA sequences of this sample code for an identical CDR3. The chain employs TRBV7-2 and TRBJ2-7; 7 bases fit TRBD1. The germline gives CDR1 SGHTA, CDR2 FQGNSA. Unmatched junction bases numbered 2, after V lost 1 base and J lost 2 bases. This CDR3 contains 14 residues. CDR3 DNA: TGTGCCAGCAGCTTAGGACAGGGAACCTACGAGCAGTACTTC. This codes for CASSLGQGTYEQYF.